This entry describes one TCR beta chain. The data belong to a study of blood T cell repertoires in COVID-19. The CDR3 loop spans 14 amino acids. CDR1 is SGHDN, CDR2 FVKESK, per germline. Trimming left V 9 bases short and J 1 base short, with 15 bases between. How the authors handled the data: Estimated nucleated cell counts came from reference gene primer amplification. Profiled with immunoSEQ multiplex PCR; TCRdb holds only in-frame clones, not every one. Clonal size and the V and J genes are those of that table, whereas D and trimming came from the DNA. The profile covers around 150,000 clones, with 89% appearing a single time and approximately 3% taken by the ten largest.

The sequenced sample was peripheral blood. The chain links TRBV14 to TRBJ1-1; D is unclear. This clonotype was sampled from a man aged 55 to 70 with acute or convalescent COVID-19. CDR3 coding DNA: TGTGCCAGTAAGAGACATTCCCAGAACACTGAAGCTTTCTTT. Its translation: CASKRHSQNTEAFF.